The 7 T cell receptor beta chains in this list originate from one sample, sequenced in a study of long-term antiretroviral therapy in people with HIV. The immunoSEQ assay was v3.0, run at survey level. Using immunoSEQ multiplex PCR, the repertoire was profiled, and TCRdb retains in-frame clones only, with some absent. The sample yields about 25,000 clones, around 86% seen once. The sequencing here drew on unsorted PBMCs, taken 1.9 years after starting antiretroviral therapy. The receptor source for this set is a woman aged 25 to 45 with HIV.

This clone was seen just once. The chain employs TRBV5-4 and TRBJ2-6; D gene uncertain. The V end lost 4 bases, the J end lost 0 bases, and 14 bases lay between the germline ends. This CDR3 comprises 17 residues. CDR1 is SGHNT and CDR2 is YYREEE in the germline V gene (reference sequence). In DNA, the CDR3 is TGTGCCAGCAGCCAGGACCGTATTCTCTCTGGGGCCAACGTCCTGACTTTC. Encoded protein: CASSQDRILSGANVLTF.

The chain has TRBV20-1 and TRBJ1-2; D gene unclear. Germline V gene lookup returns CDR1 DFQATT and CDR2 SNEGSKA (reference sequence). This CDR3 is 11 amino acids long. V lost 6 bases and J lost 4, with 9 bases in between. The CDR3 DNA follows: TGCAGTGCCCCTGACGGCTATGGCTACACCTTC. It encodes CSAPDGYGYTF.

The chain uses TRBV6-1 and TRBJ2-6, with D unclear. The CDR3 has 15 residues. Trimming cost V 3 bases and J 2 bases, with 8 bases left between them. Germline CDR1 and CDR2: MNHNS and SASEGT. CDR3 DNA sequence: TGTGCCAGCAGTGAGACGGCGGCTGGGGCCAACGTCCTGACTTTC. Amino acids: CASSETAAGANVLTF.

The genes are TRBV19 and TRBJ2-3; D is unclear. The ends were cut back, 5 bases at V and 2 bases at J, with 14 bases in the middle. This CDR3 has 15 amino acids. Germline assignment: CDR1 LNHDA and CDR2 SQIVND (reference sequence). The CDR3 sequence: CASSLDGLYTDTQYF. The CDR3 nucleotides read TGTGCCAGTAGTCTGGACGGCTTATACACAGATACGCAGTATTTT.

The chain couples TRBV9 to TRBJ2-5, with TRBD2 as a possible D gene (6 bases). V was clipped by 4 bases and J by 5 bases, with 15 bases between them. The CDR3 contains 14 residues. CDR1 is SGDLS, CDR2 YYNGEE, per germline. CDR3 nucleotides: TGTGCCAGCAGCCCAAAGGGACTCGGGGAGACCCAGTACTTC. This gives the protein CASSPKGLGETQYF.

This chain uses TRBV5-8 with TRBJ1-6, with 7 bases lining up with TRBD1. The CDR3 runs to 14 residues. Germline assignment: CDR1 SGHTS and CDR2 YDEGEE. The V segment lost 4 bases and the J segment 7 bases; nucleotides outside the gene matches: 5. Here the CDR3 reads CASSVRDSNSPLHF. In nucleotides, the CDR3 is TGTGCCAGCAGCGTCCGGGACAGCAATTCACCCCTCCACTTT.

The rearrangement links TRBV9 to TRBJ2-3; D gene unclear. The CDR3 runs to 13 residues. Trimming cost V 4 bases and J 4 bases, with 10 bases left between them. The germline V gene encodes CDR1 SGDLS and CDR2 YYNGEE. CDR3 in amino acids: CASSISGADTQYF. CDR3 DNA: TGTGCCAGCAGCATCAGTGGAGCAGATACGCAGTATTTT.